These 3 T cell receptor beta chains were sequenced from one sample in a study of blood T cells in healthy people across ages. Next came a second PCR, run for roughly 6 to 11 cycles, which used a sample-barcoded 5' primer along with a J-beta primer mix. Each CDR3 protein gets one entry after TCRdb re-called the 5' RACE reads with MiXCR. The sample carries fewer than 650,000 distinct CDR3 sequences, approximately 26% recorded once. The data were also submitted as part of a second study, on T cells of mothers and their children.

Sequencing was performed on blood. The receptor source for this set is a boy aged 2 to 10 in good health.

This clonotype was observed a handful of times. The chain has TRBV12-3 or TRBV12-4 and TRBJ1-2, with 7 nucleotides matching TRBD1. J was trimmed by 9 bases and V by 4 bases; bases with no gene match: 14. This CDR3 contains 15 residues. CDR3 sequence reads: CASSSTDRVVVSYTF. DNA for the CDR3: TGTGCCAGCAGTTCTACCGACAGGGTGGTTGTCAGCTACACCTTC.

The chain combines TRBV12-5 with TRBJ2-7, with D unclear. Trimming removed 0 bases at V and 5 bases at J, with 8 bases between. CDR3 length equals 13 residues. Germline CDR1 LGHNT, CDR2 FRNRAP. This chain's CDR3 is CASGLVLTHEQYF. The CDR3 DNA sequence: TGTGCTAGTGGTTTGGTACTTACGCACGAGCAGTACTTC.

Here the CDR3 DNA reads TGTGCCAGCAGTTGGGGGACAGCTGTGGTGCCCCAGCATTTT. Translating it yields CASSWGTAVVPQHF. This chain connects TRBV12-3 or TRBV12-4 to TRBJ1-5; 7 bases fit TRBD1. This CDR3 region has 14 residues. The junction had 9 bases not matched to a gene; V was cut back by 4 bases and J by 9 bases.